Given below is one T cell receptor (beta chain) in context. The record originates from a study of blood T cell repertoires in COVID-19. Study in general: Donors in the United States, Italy and Spain gave samples during acute or convalescent COVID-19.

The table came from immunoSEQ multiplex PCR; TCRdb's copy has only in-frame clones and leaves some out. The profile shows some 270,000 clones, about 80% of them singletons. Seattle's enrolled individuals joined amid active infection and were then monitored longitudinally. The clonotype originates from a person in their 70s with COVID-19, enrolled during active disease. Material for sequencing was peripheral blood.

CDR3 sequence: CASSPRGVPNNEQFF. The CDR3 nucleotides read TGTGCCAGCAGCCCACGCGGCGTACCAAACAATGAGCAGTTCTTC. The gene calls are TRBV28 and TRBJ2-1; D remains ambiguous. Trimming left V 6 bases short and J 5 bases short, with 17 bases between. CDR1 and CDR2 (germline): MDHEN, SYDVKM. The CDR3 contains 15 residues.